These 31 T cell receptor beta chains share one sample of origin, sequenced in a study of metastatic and nonmetastatic thyroid tumors. TCRdb re-clonotyped the PCR reads through MiXCR. The data show 30,000 to 45,000 clones, 20% seen once. All patients reached thyroid surgery having received no treatment beforehand. Sequenced sample: blood. The receptors originated from a female donor with papillary thyroid cancer or a benign thyroid nodule (not recorded which). Some clones in this sample may be carry-over from other donors' samples.

V gene TRBV4-1 combines with J gene TRBJ1-2; 8 bases are a match to TRBD1. The CDR3 contains 16 residues. J was trimmed by 6 bases and V by 0 bases; bases with no gene match: 9. CDR1 is MGHRA, CDR2 YSYEKL, per germline. The CDR3 DNA sequence: TGCGCCAGCAGCCAAGAGGGTGCCGGGACAGGCAATGGCTACACCTTC. It encodes CASSQEGAGTGNGYTF.

This clone was observed many times. This sample also contains other DNA sequences that code for the same CDR3. The CDR3 loop reads CSAPKGRGTEAFF. CDR3 DNA: TGCAGTGCGCCTAAGGGGAGGGGCACTGAAGCTTTCTTT. J is TRBJ1-1 and V is TRBV20-1; TRBD1 might be the D (5 bases). V was trimmed by 6 bases and J by 4 bases, leaving 15 bases between them. This CDR3 contains 13 residues. Germline assignment: CDR1 DFQATT and CDR2 SNEGSKA (reference sequence).

With respect to this clone: Compared with germline, one end of the junction differs, possibly owing to a read error. Other nucleotide sequences in the sample specify the same CDR3. This chain joins TRBV6-1 and TRBJ2-6; no firm D call. The CDR3 has 15 amino acids. CDR1 is MNHNS, CDR2 SASEGT, per germline. CDR3 DNA sequence: TGCGCCAGCAGTGAAAGTGGATCTGGGGCCAACGTCCTGACTTTC. Residues: CASSESGSGANVLTF.

The chain has TRBV20-1 and TRBJ1-4; 9 nucleotides agree with TRBD1. V was clipped by 4 bases and J by 8 bases; unmatched bases: 11. CDR1 and CDR2 from the germline V gene are DFQATT and SNEGSKA (reference sequence). The CDR3 covers 15 residues. The CDR3, as DNA: TGCAGTGCTAATCATAACAGGGGGCGGTGGGAAAAACTGTTTTTT. Its protein product is CSANHNRGRWEKLFF.

Remarks on this clone: A read error may account for a junction end that differs from germline. The J gene is TRBJ1-4, the V gene TRBV4-2; D perhaps matches TRBD1 (6 bases). CDR1 is LGHNA and CDR2 is YNFKEQ in the germline V gene. CDR3 length equals 17 residues. CDR3 bases: TGTACCAGCAGCCAATCCGGGACATGGGCGCGGGGTGAAAAACTGTTTTTT. Translated: CTSSQSGTWARGEKLFF.

This clone has at least ten counts. The V call is TRBV2, the J call TRBJ1-6, with unresolved D. This CDR3 region has 15 residues. Trimming took off 7 bases at V and 7 bases at J, with 17 bases between the two ends. From germline, CDR1 is SNHLY and CDR2 FYNNEI. CDR3 residues: CASTLIWGDNSPLHF. The CDR3 DNA follows: TGTGCCAGCACTCTCATCTGGGGTGACAATTCACCCCTCCACTTT. The full variable domain, rest sourced from reference TRBV2 and TRBJ1-6, is EPEVTQTPSHQVTQMGQEVILRCVPISNHLYFYWYRQILGQKVEFLVSFYNNEISEKSEIFDDQFSVERPDGSNFTLKIRSTKLEDSAMYFCASTLIWGDNSPLHFGNGTRLTVT.

As to this clone: An end of the junction does not agree with germline; a read error may underlie this. J is TRBJ2-3 and V is TRBV4-2; weak D call: TRBD1 (6 bases). This CDR3 spans 17 amino acids. Germline V gene lookup returns CDR1 LGHNA and CDR2 YNFKEQ. CDR3 nucleotides: TGTGCCAGCAGCCAAGAGGGACGGGATGGCCGGACAGATACTCAGTATTTT. Encoded protein: CASSQEGRDGRTDTQYF.

The CDR3 DNA reads as TGCAGTGCGCAGCGGTTATCCTACAATGAGCAGTTCTTC. Protein sequence: CSAQRLSYNEQFF. The chain is built from TRBV20-1 and TRBJ2-1; a weak D match, TRBD2 (5 bases). V lost 6 bases and J lost 1, with 10 bases in between. CDR3 length equals 13 residues. Germline V lookup: CDR1 DFQATT, CDR2 SNEGSKA (reference sequence).

Remarks on this clone: One end of the junction is discordant with germline, which a read error may explain. The genes are TRBV6-2 or TRBV6-3 and TRBJ1-3; no reliable D call. Germline CDR1 and CDR2: MNHEY and SVGEGT. This CDR3 is built from 20 residues. In DNA form, the CDR3 reads TGTGCCAGTAGTTACTCGAAAGATCTCCCTGACATCCGCCCTGGAAACACCATATATTTT. It encodes CASSYSKDLPDIRPGNTIYF.

In its sample, this clone was seen once. This sequence joins TRBV9 and TRBJ2-5; D remains unclear. From germline, CDR1 is SGDLS and CDR2 YYNGEE. The CDR3 is 13 amino acids. Trimming cost V 0 bases and J 5 bases, with 8 bases left between them. DNA of the CDR3: TGTGCCAGCAGCGTAGAAGGTTGGGAGACCCAGTACTTC. Translation gives CASSVEGWETQYF.

This clone was seen ten or more times. The chain carries TRBV14 and TRBJ2-2, with unresolved D. This CDR3 comprises 13 residues. Between the trimmed V and J ends, which lost 2 bases and 1 base, there was a span of 2 bases. Germline CDR1 and CDR2: SGHDN and FVKESK. CDR3 nucleotides: TGTGCCAGCAGCCAAAGGAACACCGGGGAGCTGTTTTTT. Translated: CASSQRNTGELFF.

Notes on this clone: Mismatch with germline at one junction end may stem from a read error. The chain combines TRBV6-2 or TRBV6-3 with TRBJ2-2; tentatively, D is TRBD2 (5 bases). CDR1 and CDR2 (germline): MNHEY, SVGEGT. There are 20 residues in the CDR3. The CDR3 reads CASSYSMGGVRPAGTGELFF. CDR3 DNA: TGTGCCAGCAGTTACTCGATGGGTGGCGTGAGGCCCGCGGGCACCGGTGAGCTGTTTTTT.

This clone was seen at least ten times. The CDR3 DNA sequence: TGCGCCACCACCCGGGACAGCCATAATTCACCCCTCCACTTT. Its translation: CATTRDSHNSPLHF. J is TRBJ1-6 and V is TRBV10-2; 7 bases agree with TRBD1. V lost 10 bases, J lost 5 bases, and 8 bases stayed unmatched. Looked up from germline, CDR1 is WSHSY and CDR2 is SAAADI. The CDR3 length is 14 residues.

Regarding this clone: A much larger clone lies one base from this, so it may be a read error. The conserved phenylalanine or tryptophan normally closing the CDR3 is absent here, so this likely arose from a read error. The chain has TRBV28 and TRBJ2-7, with D hard to call. This CDR3 comprises 15 residues. Trimming stripped 1 base from V and 3 bases from J, with 13 bases between. Germline V gene data show CDR1 as MDHEN and CDR2 as SYDVKM. The CDR3: CASSLLRMEDYEQYL. In nucleotides, the CDR3 is TGTGCCAGCAGTTTATTACGGATGGAAGACTACGAGCAGTACCTC.

This clone was counted many times. The gene calls are TRBV5-1 and TRBJ2-1; no firm D call. CDR1 and CDR2 (germline): SGHRS, YFSETQ. Trimming removed 5 bases from V and 6 bases from J, with 12 bases in between. The CDR3 has 13 amino acids. The CDR3 DNA sequence: TGCGCCAGCAGACTTCGGAGTTCCAATGAGCAGTTCTTC. It encodes CASRLRSSNEQFF. Combining the CDR3 with reference TRBV5-1 and TRBJ2-1 gives the whole variable domain KAGVTQTPRYLIKTRGQQVTLSCSPISGHRSVSWYQQTPGQGLQFLFEYFSETQRNKGNFPGRFSGRQFSNSRSEMNVSTLELGDSALYLCASRLRSSNEQFFGPGTRLTVL.

The genes are TRBV30 and TRBJ2-7; D unresolved. Germline lookup yields CDR1 GTSNPN and CDR2 SVGIG (reference sequence). The CDR3 extends over 12 amino acids. The V gene lost 3 bases and the J gene lost 5 bases, with 11 bases spanning the gap. The CDR3 sequence: CAWSSLRHEQYF. The CDR3 DNA sequence: TGTGCCTGGAGCTCACTAAGGCACGAGCAGTACTTC.

This clone was seen only a few times. Other nucleotide sequences from this sample produce the same CDR3. The chain links TRBV28 to TRBJ1-2, with unresolved D. Germline-derived CDR1 and CDR2 are MDHEN and SYDVKM. V lost 4 bases to trimming and J lost 7 bases, with 16 bases between them. This CDR3 comprises 14 residues. CDR3 coding DNA: TGTGCCAGCAGTTCCCCACGGGAGGTAGGTGGCTACACCTTC. Amino acid sequence: CASSSPREVGGYTF.

Ten or more counts support this clone. This chain uses TRBV5-1 with TRBJ2-2; 12 positions agree with TRBD2. This CDR3 region has 18 residues. Germline values: CDR1 SGHRS, CDR2 YFSETQ. J gave up 4 bases and V 1 base, and 8 bases lay outside the gene matches. CDR3 nucleotides: TGCGCCAGCAGCTTGCTAGCGGGAGGGCCGGAGGGCACCGGGGAGCTGTTTTTT. It yields the protein CASSLLAGGPEGTGELFF.

The rearrangement joins TRBV5-5 to TRBJ2-7, with 7 positions matching TRBD1. V was clipped by 0 bases and J by 0 bases; unmatched bases: 6. CDR3 length: 16 amino acids. The germline gives CDR1 SGHKS, CDR2 YYEKEE (reference sequence). CDR3 nucleotides: TGTGCCAGCAGCTTGGAATGGACAGGATTCTCCTACGAGCAGTACTTC. It translates to CASSLEWTGFSYEQYF.

The chain couples TRBV20-1 to TRBJ1-6; 8 bases align to TRBD1. The trim removed 5 bases at V and 7 bases at J, leaving 7 bases unmatched. The CDR3 contains 14 residues. Germline assignment: CDR1 DFQATT and CDR2 SNEGSKA (reference sequence). The CDR3 DNA reads TGCAGTGCTCGAATAAGGACAGGGAATTCACCCCTCCACTTT. Residues: CSARIRTGNSPLHF.

This clone was picked up many times. The V gene is TRBV7-3, the J gene TRBJ2-2, with 9 nucleotides matching TRBD1. This CDR3 region has 15 residues. V dropped 6 bases and J dropped 1; count of bases not matched to a gene: 3. CDR1 and CDR2 from the germline V gene are SGHTA and FQGTGA. CDR3 amino acids: CASRSGQGNTGELFF. For the CDR3, the DNA is TGTGCCAGCAGGTCGGGACAGGGGAACACCGGGGAGCTGTTTTTT. Supplemented by reference TRBV7-3 and TRBJ2-2, the full variable domain reads GAGVSQTPSNKVTEKGKYVELRCDPISGHTALYWYRQSLGQGPEFLIYFQGTGAADDSGLPNDRFFAVRPEGSVSTLKIQRTERGDSAVYLCASRSGQGNTGELFFGEGSRLTVL.

This clone was seen many times. V and J are TRBV5-8 and TRBJ2-3; D might be TRBD1 (5 bases). V was cut by 4 bases and J by 4 bases, with 10 bases left in between. The CDR3 consists of 13 residues. CDR1 and CDR2 from the germline V gene are SGHTS and YDEGEE. The CDR3 protein is CASSKQQADTQYF. DNA for the CDR3: TGTGCCAGCAGCAAACAACAGGCAGATACGCAGTATTTT.

A few counts support this clone. The rearrangement joins TRBV11-2 to TRBJ1-1; weak D call: TRBD1 (6 bases). With 1 base removed from V and 1 base from J, the gap between germline ends came to 10 bases. The CDR3 spans 15 residues. The germline V gene has CDR1 SGHAT and CDR2 FQNNGV. CDR3 in amino acids: CASSLVTGANTEAFF. The CDR3 DNA is TGTGCCAGCAGCTTAGTGACAGGAGCGAACACTGAAGCTTTCTTT.

This clone has a count of ten or more. The chain has TRBV30 and TRBJ1-6, with a possible D match to TRBD1 (5 bases). Germline assignment: CDR1 GTSNPN and CDR2 SVGIG (reference sequence). Trimming left V 0 bases short and J 14 bases short, with 20 bases between. The CDR3 is 15 amino acids. The CDR3: CAWSVNNFGGSTLHF. The CDR3 nucleotides are TGTGCCTGGAGTGTGAACAATTTCGGGGGAAGCACCCTCCACTTT.

Ten or more counts support this clone. The gene calls are TRBV6-2 or TRBV6-3 and TRBJ1-4, with D unresolved. Germline V CDR1 and CDR2: MNHEY, SVGEGT. Trimming took off 4 bases at V and 0 bases at J, with 6 bases between the two ends. The CDR3 has 14 amino acids. The CDR3 DNA follows: TGTGCCAGCAGTTGGTCTGCAACTAATGAAAAACTGTTTTTT. Protein sequence: CASSWSATNEKLFF.

In this sample, this clone turned up many times. V is TRBV5-1 and J is TRBJ1-1; tentatively, D is TRBD1 (5 bases). Looked up from germline, CDR1 is SGHRS and CDR2 is YFSETQ. The ends were cut back, 2 bases at V and 1 base at J, with 9 bases in the middle. This CDR3 is 14 amino acids long. The CDR3 DNA is TGCGCCAGCAGCTTCAAGGGGCCGAACACTGAAGCTTTCTTT. Its protein product is CASSFKGPNTEAFF.

On this clone: The junction departs from the called germline gene at one end, perhaps through a read error. The chain couples TRBV5-1 to TRBJ2-1, with 12 bases aligning to TRBD2. This CDR3 has 17 residues. CDR1 and CDR2 (germline): SGHRS, YFSETQ. CDR3 loop: CASSLPTSGRSHNEQFF. DNA for the CDR3: TGTGCCAGCAGCTTGCCCACTAGCGGGAGGTCCCACAATGAGCAGTTCTTC. Full variable domain (missing parts from reference TRBV5-1 and TRBJ2-1): KAGVTQTPRYLIKTRGQQVTLSCSPISGHRSVSWYQQTPGQGLQFLFEYFSETQRNKGNFPGRFSGRQFSNSRSEMNVSTLELGDSALYLCASSLPTSGRSHNEQFFGPGTRLTVL.

Note on this clone: It is likely a read error, because the conserved phenylalanine at the end of the CDR3 is missing. The J gene is TRBJ2-6, the V gene TRBV5-1; D gene uncertain. The CDR3 has 8 residues. V gave up 4 bases and J gave up 15 bases, with 2 bases separating them. Germline V gives CDR1 SGHRS, CDR2 YFSETQ. CDR3 nucleotide sequence: TGCGCCAGCAGCCCCCTGACTAGC. It is translated as CASSPLTS.

This clone was observed a few times. The conserved phenylalanine or tryptophan normally closing the CDR3 is absent here, so this likely arose from a read error. The chain employs TRBV10-3 and TRBJ2-3, with 8 nucleotides matching TRBD1. Germline CDR1 is ENHRY and CDR2 is SYGVKD. The CDR3 is made up of 13 amino acids. Losses at the gene ends were 10 bases for V and 2 bases for J; bases not matched to a gene: 5. The CDR3 here is CAKGQGDTDTQYS. CDR3 DNA: TGTGCCAAAGGACAGGGTGACACAGATACGCAGTATTCT.

Points on this clone: Its ends do not fully match the called genes, so a read error is possible. V gene TRBV12-3 or TRBV12-4 combines with J gene TRBJ2-7; possible D gene TRBD2, 5 bases. The CDR3 loop spans 15 amino acids. CDR3 DNA: TGTGCCAGCAGTTTGTCGGGAACGGTACCCAACGATCAGTACTTC. Translating it yields CASSLSGTVPNDQYF.

CDR3 sequence: CASSPTAGPHYEQYF. The CDR3, as DNA: TGTGCCAGCAGCCCCACGGCCGGACCACACTACGAGCAGTACTTC. The V gene is TRBV11-2, the J gene TRBJ2-7; D unresolved. The CDR3 contains 15 residues. V lost 5 bases and J lost 3, with 17 bases in between. The germline V gene encodes CDR1 SGHAT and CDR2 FQNNGV.